These 3 T cell receptor beta chains were all obtained from the same sample, sequenced in a study of CD8 T cells in ankylosing spondylitis. TCRdb recomputed calls from the 5' RACE reads with MiXCR, one row per CDR3 protein. This sample has tens of thousands of distinct CDR3 sequences, with 3.5% to 4% found just once. Sequenced input: blood, either unsorted or a sorted T cell fraction (not recorded which). These receptors were obtained from a female donor with ankylosing spondylitis or in good health (not recorded which).

Ten or more counts support this clonotype. The CDR3 region is CASSVGVGQPKTGELFF. The CDR3 DNA reads as TGTGCCAGCAGCGTAGGAGTGGGACAGCCCAAAACCGGGGAGCTGTTTTTT. The chain combines TRBV9 with TRBJ2-2, with TRBD1 matching over 7 bases. Per the germline V gene, CDR1 is SGDLS and CDR2 is YYNGEE. The CDR3 is made up of 17 amino acids. Losses at the gene ends were 0 bases for V and 5 bases for J; bases not matched to a gene: 10.

In this sample, this clonotype turned up many times. This chain connects TRBV9 to TRBJ2-1; 14 bases map to TRBD2. This CDR3 contains 17 residues. CDR1 is SGDLS and CDR2 is YYNGEE in the germline V gene. Losses at the gene ends were 4 bases for V and 5 bases for J; bases not matched to a gene: 8. Here the CDR3 DNA reads TGTGCCAGCAGCCTCAACCGACTAGCGGGGGGGAACAATGAGCAGTTCTTC. The encoded protein is CASSLNRLAGGNNEQFF.

This clonotype was observed many times. The rearrangement joins TRBV9 to TRBJ2-2; D uncertain. V lost 3 bases, J lost 1 base, and 1 base lay in between. The CDR3 is 12 residues long. Germline V gene sequence: CDR1 SGDLS, CDR2 YYNGEE. The CDR3 loop is CASSGNTGELFF. The CDR3 DNA is TGTGCCAGCAGCGGGAACACCGGGGAGCTGTTTTTT.